This is a list of T cell receptor beta chains from one sample in a study of CD8 T cells in Susac syndrome. Using its own MiXCR run on the immunoSEQ multiplex PCR reads, TCRdb lists one record per CDR3 protein. Counted here are around 190,000 distinct CDR3 sequences, approximately 94% occurring once; the ten biggest clones make up approximately 0.098%. The specimen sequenced was CD4+ T cells from PBMCs. All receptors derive from a human donor in good health. CDR3s include the opening cysteine and the closing phenylalanine or tryptophan. Clone sizes are given selectively: once, few, many, or a class where the clone is expanded.

abundance	v_gene	j_gene	CDR3aa
.	TRBV30	TRBJ2-4	CAWSVLGNDIQYF
.	TRBV30	TRBJ2-4	CAWRERILAKNIQYF
.	TRBV20-1	TRBJ2-5	CSARYAGVGETQYF
.	TRBV28	TRBJ2-5	CASAWLGQEGTQYF
.	TRBV12-3/TRBV12-4	TRBJ2-2	CASNGASTGELFF
.	TRBV20-1	TRBJ2-3	CSAPGLAGVGDTQYF
once	TRBV27	TRBJ2-7	CASSLSVSGRYEQYF
.	TRBV5-1	TRBJ2-7	CASSPQDRGGEQYF
.	TRBV15	TRBJ2-1	CATSSLLGTDGEQFF
.	TRBV11-1	TRBJ2-2	CASSLQGRTGELFF
.	TRBV4-2	TRBJ2-3	CASSQDRSGRRRSTDTQYF
.	TRBV23-1	TRBJ1-5	CASSQSYGASGNQPQHF
.	TRBV12-3/TRBV12-4	TRBJ2-2	CASSPENAGELFF
once	TRBV2	TRBJ1-5	CASRQGASQPQHF
.	TRBV30	TRBJ2-3	CAWSVRGGWQYF
.	TRBV20-1	TRBJ2-7	CSAREGRPSGRSYEQYF
.	TRBV6-2/TRBV6-3	TRBJ2-3	CALSPSGTYTQYF
.	TRBV3-1	TRBJ2-3	CASSQDRRPTDTQYF
.	TRBV6-2/TRBV6-3	TRBJ2-5	CASSYWEETQYF
.	TRBV3-1	TRBJ2-2	CASSGGRSNTGELFF
.	TRBV29-1	TRBJ1-1	CSVDGTVVEAFF
.	TRBV24-1	TRBJ2-1	CATSEHRTGDYNEQFF
.	TRBV5-6	TRBJ2-3	CASSIPTGDTQYF
.	TRBV7-2	TRBJ2-5	CASSSSTRLAGRETQYF
.	TRBV3-1	TRBJ1-1	CASSQSPENTEAFF
once	TRBV29-1	TRBJ2-2	CSVASGELFF
once	TRBV9	TRBJ2-7	CASSEGLAPGKQYF
.	TRBV29-1	TRBJ2-7	CSVSEPPYEQYF
.	TRBV11-3	TRBJ2-5	CASSQSGRAWETQYF
once	TRBV7-8	TRBJ1-5	CASSPRSGSNINQPQHF
.	TRBV2	TRBJ1-1	CASSEHQGGEAFF
.	TRBV3-1	TRBJ2-3	CASSQGVAGGPDTQYF